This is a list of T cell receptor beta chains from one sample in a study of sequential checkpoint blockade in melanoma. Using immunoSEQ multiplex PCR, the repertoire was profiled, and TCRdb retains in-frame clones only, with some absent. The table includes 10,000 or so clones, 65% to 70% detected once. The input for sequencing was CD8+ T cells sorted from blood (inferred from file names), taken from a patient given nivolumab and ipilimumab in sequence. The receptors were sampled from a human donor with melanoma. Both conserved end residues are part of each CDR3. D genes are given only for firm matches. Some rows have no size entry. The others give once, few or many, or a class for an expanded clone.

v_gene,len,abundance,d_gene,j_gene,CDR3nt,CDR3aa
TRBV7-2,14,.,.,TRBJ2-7,TGTGCCAGCAGCCGCGGGGCGGGCTCCTACGAGCAGTACTTC,CASSRGAGSYEQYF
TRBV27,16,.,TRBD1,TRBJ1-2,TGTGCCAGCAGTGCGGGGCCGGGACAGGGGAGGTATGGCTACACCTTC,CASSAGPGQGRYGYTF
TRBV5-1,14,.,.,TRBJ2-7,TGCGCCAGCAGCTTCGGGTCAGGGGATTACGAGCAGTACTTC,CASSFGSGDYEQYF
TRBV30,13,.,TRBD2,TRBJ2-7,TGTGCCTGGAAAGGCGGGGGGGCCTACGAGCAGTACTTC,CAWKGGGAYEQYF
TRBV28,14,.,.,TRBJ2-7,TGTGCCAGCAGTTTGAGGGGGGGCGGCTACGAGCAGTACTTC,CASSLRGGGYEQYF
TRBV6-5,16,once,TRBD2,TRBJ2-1,TGTGCCAGCAGTTTGGCCCAGCGGGGGGACTCGTATGAGCAGTTCTTC,CASSLAQRGDSYEQFF
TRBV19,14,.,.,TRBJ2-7,TGTGCCAGTAGTCAACGACAAAAAAACTACGAGCAGTACTTC,CASSQRQKNYEQYF
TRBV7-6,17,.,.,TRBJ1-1,TGTGCCAGCAGCTTAGCGTCCGCCGCAGCGGTGGGGACTGAAGCTTTCTTT,CASSLASAAAVGTEAFF
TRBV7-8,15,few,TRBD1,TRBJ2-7,TGTGCCAGCAGCCTAGGGACAGGCGAACTCTACGAGCAGTACTTC,CASSLGTGELYEQYF
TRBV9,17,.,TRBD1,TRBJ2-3,TGTGCCAGCAGCGTAGTAGGACAGGGCCGGGGCACAGATACGCAGTATTTT,CASSVVGQGRGTDTQYF
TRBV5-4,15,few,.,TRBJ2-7,TGTGCCAGCAGCCCCAGGGGCCCAAGCTCCTACGAGCAGTACTTC,CASSPRGPSSYEQYF
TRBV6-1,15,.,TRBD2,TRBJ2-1,TGTGCCAGCAATTTCGGACTAGCGGGGGGGGCTGAGCAGTTCTTC,CASNFGLAGGAEQFF
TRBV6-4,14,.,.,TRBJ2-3,TGTGCCAGCAGTGACGAGCCCGGGGAAGATACGCAGTATTTT,CASSDEPGEDTQYF
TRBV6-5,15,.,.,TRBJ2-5,TGTGCCAGCAGTTACTCCAGGGGGGAAAAAGAGACCCAGTACTTC,CASSYSRGEKETQYF
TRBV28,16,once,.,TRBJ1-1,TGTGCCAGCAGTTTTCCGCACTCGACAGGGAACACTGAAGCTTTCTTT,CASSFPHSTGNTEAFF
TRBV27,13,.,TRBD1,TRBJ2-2,TGTGCCAGCAGTTACAGGGGAACCGGGGAGCTGTTTTTT,CASSYRGTGELFF
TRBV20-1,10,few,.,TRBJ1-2,TGCAGTGCTACAGGTTATGGCTACACCTTC,CSATGYGYTF
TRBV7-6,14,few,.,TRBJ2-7,TGTGCCAGCAGCCAGATCCGAGGGGGGGGCGAGCAGTACTTC,CASSQIRGGGEQYF
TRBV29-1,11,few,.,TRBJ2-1,TGCAGCGCGGGGATCCGAAATGAGCAGTTCTTC,CSAGIRNEQFF
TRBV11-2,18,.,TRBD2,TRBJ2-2,TGTGCCAGCAGCCTTCGAGCGGGAGGGCCTGGTAACACCGGGGAGCTGTTTTTT,CASSLRAGGPGNTGELFF
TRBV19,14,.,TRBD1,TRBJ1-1,TGTGCCAGTAGTCAAGGACAGGGGGTCACTGAAGCTTTCTTT,CASSQGQGVTEAFF
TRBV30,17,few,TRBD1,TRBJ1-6,TGTGCCTGGAGTGTACTGAACAGGGGTGTAGCGAATTCACCCCTCCACTTT,CAWSVLNRGVANSPLHF
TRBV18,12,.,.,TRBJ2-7,TGTGCCAGCTCACTGGACAACTACGAGCAGTACTTC,CASSLDNYEQYF
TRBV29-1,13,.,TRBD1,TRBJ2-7,TGCAGCGTTGGGACAGGGGGCGCCTACGAGCAGTACTTC,CSVGTGGAYEQYF
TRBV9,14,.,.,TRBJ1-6,TGTGCCAGCAGCGTAGATGAGGGATTGTCACCCCTCCACTTT,CASSVDEGLSPLHF
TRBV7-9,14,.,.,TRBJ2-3,TGTGCCAGCAACTACGGGTCAAGCGGGGATACGCAGTATTTT,CASNYGSSGDTQYF
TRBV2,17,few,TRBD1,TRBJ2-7,TGTGCCAGCAGTGAAGAGGGGGCGGCACTGCCCGGGAACGAGCAGTACTTC,CASSEEGAALPGNEQYF
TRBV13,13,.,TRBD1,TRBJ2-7,TGTGCCAGCAGCCCCGGGACAGGGGTCGAGCAGTACTTC,CASSPGTGVEQYF
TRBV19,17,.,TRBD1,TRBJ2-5,TGTGCCAGTAGTATAGCGCCGGGACAGGGTCTGGAAGAGACCCAGTACTTC,CASSIAPGQGLEETQYF
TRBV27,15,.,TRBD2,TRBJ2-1,TGTGCCAGCAGTCTCGACGGGGGGGACTACAATGAGCAGTTCTTC,CASSLDGGDYNEQFF
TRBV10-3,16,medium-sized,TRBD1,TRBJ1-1,TGTGCCATCAGTGAGTCTCAGGGGGCGGTGAACACTGAAGCTTTCTTT,CAISESQGAVNTEAFF
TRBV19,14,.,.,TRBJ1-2,TGTGCCAGTAGTGGGGCAGCCACTAACTATGGCTACACCTTC,CASSGAATNYGYTF
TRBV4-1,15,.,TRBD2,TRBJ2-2,TGCGCCAGCAGCCAAAGAGCGGGAGCCACCGGGGAGCTGTTTTTT,CASSQRAGATGELFF
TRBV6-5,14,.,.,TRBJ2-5,TGTGCCAGCAGTTACTCATTAAGCGGAGAGACCCAGTACTTC,CASSYSLSGETQYF
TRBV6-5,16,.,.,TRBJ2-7,TGTGCCAGCAGTTACTCGTCACAGCCTCGCTCCTACGAGCAGTACTTC,CASSYSSQPRSYEQYF
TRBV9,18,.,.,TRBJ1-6,TGTGCCAGCAGCGTAGCTTCCGGGGAGAGCTCCTATAATTCACCCCTCCACTTT,CASSVASGESSYNSPLHF
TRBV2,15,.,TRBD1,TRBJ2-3,TGTGCCAGCAGCGCGACAGGGTTTAGCACAGATACGCAGTATTTT,CASSATGFSTDTQYF
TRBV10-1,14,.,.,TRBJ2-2,TGCGCCAGCAGTGAGCCGTTCGACACCGGGGAGCTGTTTTTT,CASSEPFDTGELFF
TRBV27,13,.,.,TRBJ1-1,TGTGCCAGCAGTTTAGGGAGAAACACTGAAGCTTTCTTT,CASSLGRNTEAFF
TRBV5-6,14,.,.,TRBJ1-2,TGTGCCACCCAGCTTCAGACAGCTAACTATGGCTACACCTTC,CATQLQTANYGYTF
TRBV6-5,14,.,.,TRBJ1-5,TGTGCCAGCAGCTGGGCCTACGGAAATCAGCCCCAGCATTTT,CASSWAYGNQPQHF
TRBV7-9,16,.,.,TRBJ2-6,TGCGCCAGCAGCCCTGGCGCAGGGTCCGGGGCCAACGTCCTGACTTTC,CASSPGAGSGANVLTF
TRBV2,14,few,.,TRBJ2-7,TGTGCCAGCAGGGGGGGGACAGGCGGCTACGAGCAGTACTTC,CASRGGTGGYEQYF
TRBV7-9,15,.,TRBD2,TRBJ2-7,TGTGCCAGCAGCTTAGCCAGCGGGAGCTCCTACGAGCAGTACTTC,CASSLASGSSYEQYF
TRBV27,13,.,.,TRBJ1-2,TGTGCCAGCAGTTTATCCCGGGGGTATGGCTACACCTTC,CASSLSRGYGYTF
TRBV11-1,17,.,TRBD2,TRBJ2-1,TGTGCCAGCAGCTACGGGGAAGGCGGGAGGGCCTACAATGAGCAGTTCTTC,CASSYGEGGRAYNEQFF
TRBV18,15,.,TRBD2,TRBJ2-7,TGTGCCAGCTCACCACCGACTAGCCGGCCCTACGAGCAGTACTTC,CASSPPTSRPYEQYF
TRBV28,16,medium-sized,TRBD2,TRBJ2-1,TGTGCCAGCAGTTTATATGCGGGAGGTACCTACAATGAGCAGTTCTTC,CASSLYAGGTYNEQFF
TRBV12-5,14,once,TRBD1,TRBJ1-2,TGTGCTAGTGGTTTTGGGACAGGGGGTTATGGCTACACCTTC,CASGFGTGGYGYTF
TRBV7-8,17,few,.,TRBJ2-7,TGTGCCAGCAGCTTAGGTCCCCCCTTGCGGGTCGTGTACGAGCAGTACTTC,CASSLGPPLRVVYEQYF
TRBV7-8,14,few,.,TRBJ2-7,TGTGCCAGCAGCTTAGTTGGGAGCTCCTACGAGCAGTACTTC,CASSLVGSSYEQYF
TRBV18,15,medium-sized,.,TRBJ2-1,TGTGCCAGCTCACCACCGGTGACAGGTTCTAATGAGCAGTTCTTC,CASSPPVTGSNEQFF
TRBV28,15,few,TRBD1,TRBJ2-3,TGTGCCAGCAGTTCACAGGGGCTGCGCACAGATACGCAGTATTTT,CASSSQGLRTDTQYF
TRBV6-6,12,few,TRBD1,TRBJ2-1,TGTGCCGGGCGGGGACAGGGTATTGAGCAGTTCTTC,CAGRGQGIEQFF
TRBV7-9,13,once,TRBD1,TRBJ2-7,TGTGCCAGCAGCCCACGGACAGGTTACGAGCAGTACTTC,CASSPRTGYEQYF
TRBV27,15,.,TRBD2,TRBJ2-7,TGTGCCAGCAGTCGGACTAGCGCGGGCCCCTACGAGCAGTACTTC,CASSRTSAGPYEQYF